The rows below give T cell receptor beta chains drawn from one sample of a study of T cell repertoires in cytomegalovirus infection. A single record per CDR3 protein comes from TCRdb applying MiXCR to the reads. This table holds under 500,000 distinct CDR3 sequences, under 45% found once. Antigen specificity for these receptors is unknown. The source material was cultured PBMCs, sampled from culture after CMV antigen stimulation. Receptors were obtained from a human donor in good health (CMV status not recorded). Some clones in this sample may be carry-over from other donors' samples. Each CDR3 is given with its conserved first and last residue. A D gene is named only where the DNA matches it firmly. A clone size is listed for some rows: how often the clone was seen (once, few, many), or a class if it is expanded.

>TRBV10-3|TRBJ2-5|.|once
CATRQEGGTQYF
TGTGCCACCCGTCAGGAGGGAGGGACCCAGTACTTC
>TRBV19|TRBJ1-5|.|.
CASSGLRTPHQPQHF
TGTGCCAGTAGCGGACTTAGGACACCCCATCAGCCCCAGCATTTT
>TRBV6-5|TRBJ2-2|.|few
CASSRFNTGELFF
TGTGCCAGCAGTAGATTTAACACCGGGGAGCTGTTTTTT
>TRBV20-1|TRBJ2-1|.|once
CSARDLGQNLNEQFF
TGCAGTGCTAGAGATCTTGGACAGAACCTCAATGAGCAGTTCTTC
>TRBV6-8|TRBJ2-5|.|.
CASSKGNQETQYF
TGTGCCAGCAGCAAAGGGAACCAAGAGACCCAGTACTTC
>TRBV7-2|TRBJ2-1|TRBD1|many
CASSFAGTGGIEQFF
TGTGCCAGCAGCTTCGCCGGGACAGGGGGCATTGAGCAGTTCTTC
>TRBV6-8|TRBJ2-7|TRBD1|few
CASRDRGRTYEQYF
TGTGCCAGCAGGGACAGGGGCCGTACCTACGAGCAGTACTTC
>TRBV6-1|TRBJ2-2|TRBD2|once
CASSYRLAVYRDTGELFF
TGTGCCAGCAGTTATAGACTAGCGGTTTACCGGGACACCGGGGAGCTGTTTTTT
>TRBV9|TRBJ2-5|.|.
CASSVVERETQYF
TGTGCCAGCAGCGTAGTAGAAAGAGAGACCCAGTACTTC
>TRBV7-2|TRBJ1-3|.|many
CASSKSRETGNTIYF
TGTGCCAGCAGCAAATCGCGGGAAACTGGAAACACCATATATTTT
>TRBV11-2|TRBJ2-1|TRBD2|.
CASSPGREEGNEQFF
TGTGCCAGCAGTCCAGGGCGGGAGGAAGGCAATGAGCAGTTCTTC
>TRBV7-2|TRBJ1-5|.|.
CASSFHVWGRENQPQHF
TGTGCCAGCAGTTTTCACGTATGGGGACGGGAAAATCAGCCCCAGCATTTT
>TRBV7-8|TRBJ1-2|.|.
CAVRRDRDGYTF
TGTGCCGTCCGCCGGGACCGCGATGGCTACACCTTC
>TRBV7-2|TRBJ2-1|TRBD2|many
CASSLDGTSGAYEQFF
TGTGCCAGCAGCTTAGATGGGACTAGCGGGGCGTATGAGCAGTTCTTC
>TRBV28|TRBJ2-7|TRBD1|few
CASSSGTGKVEYF
TGTGCCAGCAGTTCCGGGACAGGGAAGGTGGAATACTTC
>TRBV7-9|TRBJ2-2|.|few
CASNRAFRDSAAGELFF
TGTGCCAGCAATCGGGCGTTTCGGGACTCTGCGGCCGGGGAGCTGTTTTTT
>TRBV4-3|TRBJ1-1|.|.
CASSQEGVNTEAFF
TGCGCCAGCAGCCAAGAAGGCGTGAACACTGAAGCTTTCTTT
>TRBV12-3/TRBV12-4|TRBJ1-5|TRBD1|few
CASSTRGRGLTSNQPQHF
TGTGCCAGCAGTACCCGGGGCAGGGGGTTAACTAGCAATCAGCCCCAGCATTTT
>TRBV11-1|TRBJ2-5|TRBD1|.
CASCYRTGTGETQYF
TGTGCCAGCTGCTACCGGACAGGTACTGGGGAGACCCAGTACTTC
>TRBV20-1|TRBJ1-5|TRBD1|few
CSARGTGSSYLNQPQHF
TGCAGTGCTAGAGGGACAGGGAGTAGCTACCTAAATCAGCCCCAGCATTTT
>TRBV11-2|TRBJ1-2|TRBD1|few
CASSSGTGVYGYTF
TGTGCCAGCAGCTCCGGGACAGGGGTCTATGGCTACACCTTC
>TRBV4-1|TRBJ1-6|.|.
CASSQDSNRILSYNSPLHF
TGCGCCAGCAGCCAAGACTCAAACAGGATTCTCTCCTATAATTCACCCCTCCACTTT
>TRBV7-9|TRBJ2-3|.|.
CASSSRDLSSTDTQYF
TGTGCCAGCAGCTCGAGGGACTTGTCGAGCACAGATACGCAGTATTTT
>TRBV4-1|TRBJ2-5|.|once
CASSQSAQPETQYF
TGCGCCAGCAGCCAGTCTGCGCAGCCAGAGACCCAGTACTTC
>TRBV7-2|TRBJ2-3|.|many
CASIDGLGSTDTQYF
TGTGCCAGCATCGACGGCCTAGGGAGCACAGATACGCAGTATTTT
>TRBV5-4|TRBJ2-4|.|.
CASSAGQFKNIQYF
TGTGCCAGCAGCGCCGGACAGTTCAAAAACATTCAGTACTTC
>TRBV6-1|TRBJ1-6|TRBD1|few
CASSEAWQGDSPLHF
TGTGCCAGCAGTGAAGCGTGGCAGGGGGATTCACCCCTCCACTTT
>TRBV24-1|TRBJ2-1|.|few
CATSDGYEQFF
TGTGCCACCAGTGATGGGTATGAGCAGTTCTTC
>TRBV7-2|TRBJ2-3|TRBD2|few
CASSLDGGVAGGITDTQYF
TGTGCCAGCAGCTTAGATGGGGGAGTAGCGGGTGGGATCACAGATACGCAGTATTTT
>TRBV6-2/TRBV6-3|TRBJ2-7|.|.
CATTTGNSYEQYF
TGTGCCACCACTACAGGGAACTCCTACGAGCAGTACTTC
>TRBV27|TRBJ2-5|.|.
CASALRARETQYF
TGTGCCAGCGCCCTAAGGGCGAGAGAGACCCAGTACTTC
>TRBV28|TRBJ1-2|TRBD1|few
CASTGQGNYGYTF
TGTGCCAGCACCGGACAGGGAAACTATGGCTACACCTTC
>TRBV4-1|TRBJ1-1|.|few
CASSQVAGAEAFF
TGCGCCAGCAGCCAGGTTGCAGGGGCTGAAGCTTTCTTT
>TRBV6-1|TRBJ1-5|.|.
CASSEAKARNQPQHF
TGTGCCAGCAGTGAAGCTAAGGCCCGCAATCAGCCCCAGCATTTT
>TRBV20-1|TRBJ2-3|TRBD1|.
CSGLATGGVYTDTQYF
TGCAGTGGATTGGCGACAGGGGGCGTTTACACAGATACGCAGTATTTT
>TRBV4-3|TRBJ2-2|.|few
CASSRTGAAGELFF
TGCGCCAGCAGCCGAACGGGGGCGGCCGGGGAGCTGTTTTTT
>TRBV3-1|TRBJ2-4|TRBD1|.
CASSQGGQGGIQYF
TGTGCCAGCAGCCAAGGGGGACAGGGGGGCATTCAGTACTTC
>TRBV7-8|TRBJ2-5|.|few
CASSLAQAETQYF
TGTGCCAGCAGCTTAGCACAGGCGGAGACCCAGTACTTC
>TRBV6-2/TRBV6-3|TRBJ2-1|TRBD2|few
CASSYPIPGLAHYEQFF
TGTGCCAGCAGTTACCCGATACCGGGACTAGCACATTATGAGCAGTTCTTC
>TRBV19|TRBJ2-7|TRBD2|.
CASSLAGELYEQYF
TGTGCCAGTAGTCTAGCGGGAGAACTCTACGAGCAGTACTTC
>TRBV7-2|TRBJ2-1|.|few
CASSLVRDNEQFF
TGTGCCAGCAGCTTAGTTCGTGACAATGAGCAGTTCTTC
>TRBV5-3|TRBJ1-1|.|.
CASSLVPAGQGRNTEAFF
TGTGCCAGCAGCTTGGTCCCCGCGGGTCAGGGAAGGAACACTGAAGCTTTCTTT